These 21 T cell receptor beta chains originate from one sample sequenced in a study of low-dose radiotherapy and immunotherapy resistance in tumors (dated by TCRdb to 2022 to 2024). Reads for this sample came from an Illumina HiSeq 2500. To make first-strand cDNA, Superscript III was used along with a set of TRAV- and TRBV-specific primers so that both the TCRalpha and TCRbeta chains were covered. TCRs were amplified with Phusion for 20 to 25 PCR cycles, with a constant-region primer paired with the adapter attached to the V primers. The public sequencing data were trimmed at Q25 with fastp and processed into clonotypes with MiXCR by TCRdb, which kept only in-frame beta chains. Each entry merges the rows of one CDR3 protein and shows their most common DNA and genes. The sample table lists about 60,000 distinct CDR3 sequences, around 23% of them with a count of one. The top ten constitute 6% to 8.5% of the sample.

The time point label corresponds to: after trial treatment. In light of the paper, this sample's treatment or condition label describes: LDRT plus nivolumab, ipilimumab, low-dose cyclophosphamide and aspirin (RACIN trial). This specimen was PBMCs, taken after low-dose radiotherapy plus immunotherapy. The receptor set was obtained from a male donor with prostate cancer.

Note on this clonotype: With only one base between it and a far larger clone, this is likely a read error. The chain employs TRBV1 and TRBJ2-1; the table assigns TRBD2, which was not confirmed against the DNA. TRBV1 is tagged as a pseudogene. The CDR3 runs 17 residues. The DNA of the CDR3 is TGCGCCAGCAGCCAAGATCATCGCGGGAGGACCTACAATGAGCAGTTGTTC. Protein: CASSQDHRGRTYNEQLF.

As for this clonotype: One base separates it from a far larger clone, so it is likely a read error. The V call is TRBV7-9, the J call TRBJ2-3, with D maybe TRBD2 (7 bases). The CDR3 is 14 residues long. Germline values: CDR1 SEHNR, CDR2 FQNEAQ (reference sequence). The CDR3 coding sequence is TGTGCCGGCAGGGAGGGGGGCCACACAGATACGCAGTATTTT. It specifies CAGREGGHTDTQYF. Variable domain in full (rest from reference TRBV7-9 and TRBJ2-3): DTGVSQNPRHKITKRGQNVTFRCDPISEHNRLYWYRQTLGQGPEFLTYFQNEAQLEKSRLLSDRFSAERPKGSFSTLEIQRTEQGDSAMYLCAGREGGHTDTQYFGPGTRLTVL.

This clonotype was seen ten or more times. The rearrangement uses TRBV20-1 and TRBJ2-7; 12 nucleotides match TRBD1. The CDR3 is 13 amino acids. The trim removed 6 bases at V and 2 bases at J, leaving 2 bases unmatched. Per the germline V gene, CDR1 is DFQATT and CDR2 is SNEGSKA (reference sequence). CDR3 sequence: CSAGQGAAYEQYF. Here the CDR3 DNA reads TGCAGTGCGGGACAGGGGGCTGCCTACGAGCAGTACTTC.

The table lists this clonotype with many counts. The V gene is TRBV19, the J gene TRBJ2-5; D not certain. This CDR3 region has 15 residues. Germline-derived CDR1 and CDR2 are LNHDA and SQIVND (reference sequence). V was trimmed by 4 bases and J by 0 bases, leaving 12 bases between them. CDR3 residues: CASSNSELNQETQYF. The CDR3 nucleotides read TGTGCCAGTAGTAACTCGGAGTTAAACCAAGAGACCCAGTACTTC.

Worth noting for this clonotype: It is likely a read error: a sequence one base away is far more abundant. Likely a read error: the CDR3 ends without its conserved phenylalanine or tryptophan. This CDR3 is CASSLGAGGPRGELFS. The CDR3 region has the DNA TGTGCCAGCAGCTTAGGTGCTGGTGGCCCTAGGGGGGAGCTGTTTTCT. The chain links TRBV7-9 to TRBJ2-2; D not certain. The ends were cut back, 1 base at V and 8 bases at J, with 17 bases in the middle. CDR3 length equals 16 residues. The germline V gene encodes CDR1 SEHNR and CDR2 FQNEAQ (reference sequence).

This clonotype was seen ten or more times. V and J are TRBV20-1 and TRBJ2-2; the match to TRBD2 covers 7 bases. Germline V gene lookup returns CDR1 DFQATT and CDR2 SNEGSKA (reference sequence). Germline trimming cut 7 bases from V and 1 base from J; bases unmatched to any gene: 12. The CDR3 sequence is 16 residues long. CDR3 DNA: TGCAGTGTACCGGGCCAAGGGAGGGGGAACACCGGGGAGCTGTTTTTT. Its translation is CSVPGQGRGNTGELFF.

This clonotype was detected many times. This chain uses TRBV7-2 with TRBJ2-2; perhaps TRBD2 as D (5 bases). This CDR3 has 16 residues. Deletions cut 2 bases from V and 5 bases from J, with 15 bases between. Germline values: CDR1 SGHTA, CDR2 FQGNSA. CDR3 protein: CASSLHGVVVTGELFF. CDR3 coding DNA: TGTGCCAGCAGCTTACACGGGGTTGTGGTTACCGGGGAGCTGTTTTTT.

The V call is TRBV2, the J call TRBJ2-3; 8 nucleotides match TRBD1. V gave up 8 bases and J gave up 0 bases; unmatched junction bases: 4. The CDR3 is 14 amino acids. From germline, CDR1 is SNHLY and CDR2 FYNNEI. CDR3 residues: CASQGAQSTDTQYF. The CDR3 nucleotides are TGTGCCAGCCAGGGGGCACAGAGCACAGATACGCAGTATTTT.

This clonotype showed up many times. This chain joins TRBV12-3 or TRBV12-4 and TRBJ2-2; D is unclear. With 3 bases removed from V and 1 base from J, the gap between germline ends came to 6 bases. CDR3 length: 14 amino acids. The CDR3, as DNA: TGTGCCAGCAGTTTCACAGAGAACACCGGGGAGCTGTTTTTT. This gives the protein CASSFTENTGELFF.

The table lists this clonotype with many counts. At one boundary the junction diverges from the germline segment, which might be a read error. The CDR3 coding sequence is TGTGCTAGCAGCTTAGACTCAGGAACCTACGAGCAGTACTTC. Its translation is CASSLDSGTYEQYF. The chain has TRBV7-7 and TRBJ2-7; D unclear. Germline V gene sequence: CDR1 SSHAT, CDR2 FNYEAQ (reference sequence). This CDR3 is 14 amino acids long. The full variable domain, rest sourced from reference TRBV7-7 and TRBJ2-7, is GAGVSQSPRYKVTKRGQDVTLRCDPISSHATLYWYQQALGQGPEFLTYFNYEAQPDKSGLPSDRFSAERPEGSISTLTIQRTEQRDSAMYRCASSLDSGTYEQYFGPGTRLTVT.

The chain combines TRBV29-1 with TRBJ1-1; D is unresolved. From germline, CDR1 is SQVTM and CDR2 ANQGSEA. V lost 4 bases, J lost 2 bases, and 8 bases lay in between. CDR3 length: 12 amino acids. CDR3: CSVALLNTEAFF. CDR3 DNA: TGCAGCGTTGCACTTCTAAACACTGAAGCTTTCTTT.

This chain joins TRBV20-1 and TRBJ2-1; D uncertain. V was cut by 6 bases and J by 5 bases, with 8 bases left in between. The CDR3 loop spans 11 amino acids. The germline V gene has CDR1 DFQATT and CDR2 SNEGSKA (reference sequence). CDR3 loop: CSARSHNEQFF. CDR3 nucleotide sequence: TGCAGTGCCAGGTCTCACAATGAGCAGTTCTTC.

This clonotype was picked up many times. This chain uses TRBV7-3 with TRBJ2-1; TRBD2 is a possible D gene (6 bases). The CDR3 is made up of 17 amino acids. The ends were cut back, 4 bases at V and 4 bases at J, with 20 bases in the middle. Germline values: CDR1 SGHTA, CDR2 FQGTGA. Here the CDR3 reads CASSYPKLASSYNEQFF. CDR3 in DNA: TGTGCCAGCAGCTACCCCAAACTAGCATCGTCGTACAATGAGCAGTTCTTC.

The V gene is TRBV6-6, the J gene TRBJ1-2, with 9 bases aligning to TRBD1. Germline loops: CDR1 MNHNY, CDR2 SVGAGI (reference sequence). J gave up 0 bases and V 6 bases, and 2 bases lay outside the gene matches. The CDR3 has 14 amino acids. The CDR3 nucleotides are TGTGCCAGCAGATGGACAGGGGCTAACTATGGCTACACCTTC. It is translated as CASRWTGANYGYTF.

There are many counts of this clonotype. The V call is TRBV20-1, the J call TRBJ2-7; TRBD2 aligns across 12 bases. The germline CDR1 and CDR2 sequences are DFQATT and SNEGSKA (reference sequence). This CDR3 has 15 amino acids. The trim removed 4 bases at V and 12 bases at J, leaving 16 bases unmatched. CDR3 DNA: TGCAGTGCTACAAAATCTAGCGGGGGGGCCCTACCTCTGTACTTC. Translation gives CSATKSSGGALPLYF.

Points on this clonotype: Only one base separates this from a far larger clonotype, so it likely reflects a read error. The chain combines TRBV10-3 with TRBJ2-1, with D unresolved. V was cut by 5 bases and J by 6 bases, with 11 bases left in between. This CDR3 is 13 amino acids long. Looked up from germline, CDR1 is ENHRY and CDR2 is SYGVKD. The CDR3 bases are TGTGCCATCAGTTCCCCTAGGTCCAATGAGCAGTTCTTC. Translation gives CAISSPRSNEQFF.

Concerning this clonotype itself: It is likely a read error: a sequence one base away is far more abundant. V usage is TRBV6-2 or TRBV6-3 and J usage is TRBJ2-7; D possibly corresponds to TRBD2 (5 bases). Germline-derived CDR1 and CDR2 are MNHEY and SVGEGT. Trimming cost V 10 bases and J 9 bases, with 25 bases left between them. This CDR3 has 14 residues. The CDR3 loop reads CANKSPSAGQGQYF. The DNA of the CDR3 is TGTGCCAACAAAAGCCCCTCGGCGGGCCAAGGGCAGTACTTC.

This clonotype came up many times. The chain employs TRBV7-2 and TRBJ1-5; perhaps TRBD1 as D (5 bases). V was cut by 2 bases and J by 7 bases, with 12 bases left in between. Germline V CDR1 and CDR2: SGHTA, FQGNSA. This CDR3 has 14 residues. CDR3 coding DNA: TGTGCCAGCAGCTTACGGGGGATTTGGCAGCCCCAGCATTTT. Its protein product is CASSLRGIWQPQHF.

This chain joins TRBV12-3 or TRBV12-4 and TRBJ1-2; the D gene is possibly TRBD1 (5 bases). This CDR3 is 13 amino acids long. Trimming cost V 5 bases and J 2 bases, with 9 bases left between them. The CDR3 loop is CASSPQENYGYTF. CDR3 DNA: TGTGCCAGCAGTCCACAGGAAAACTATGGCTACACCTTC.

Note on this clonotype: It differs at one base from a far larger clone, so likely a read error. The chain links TRBV5-5 to TRBJ2-3; TRBD1 matches at 7 bases. Germline V gene lookup returns CDR1 SGHKS and CDR2 YYEKEE (reference sequence). CDR3 length: 14 residues. This CDR3 reads CASSRDSVTDTQYF. The CDR3 nucleotides read TGCGCCAGCAGCCGGGACAGTGTCACAGATACGCAGTATTTT.

The sample holds many counts of this clonotype. The V call is TRBV2, the J call TRBJ1-3, with D possibly TRBD1 on 6 matching bases. Germline V gene sequence: CDR1 SNHLY, CDR2 FYNNEI. V was pared by 4 bases and J by 1 base, with 11 bases between. This CDR3 region has 15 residues. CDR3 sequence reads: CASSVGGRSGNTIYF. CDR3 in DNA: TGTGCCAGCAGTGTGGGGGGCAGATCTGGAAACACCATATATTTT. Full variable domain (remainder filled in from reference TRBV2 and TRBJ1-3): EPEVTQTPSHQVTQMGQEVILRCVPISNHLYFYWYRQILGQKVEFLVSFYNNEISEKSEIFDDQFSVERPDGSNFTLKIRSTKLEDSAMYFCASSVGGRSGNTIYFGEGSWLTVV.